These 8 T cell receptor beta chains share one sample of origin, sequenced in a study of blood T cell repertoires in COVID-19. Sequencing used immunoSEQ multiplex PCR; TCRdb keeps in-frame clones, though not all of them. The data hold about 280,000 clones, with around 84% observed a single time. The sequencing sample was made of PBMCs or T cells enriched from blood (not recorded which). These receptors were taken from a man aged 35-49 years who had been exposed to COVID-19.

The chain recombines TRBV7-6 with TRBJ1-1; D is ambiguous. The V and J ends lost 5 bases and 0 bases respectively, with 7 bases between them. The CDR3 extends over 13 amino acids. In germline, CDR1 is SGHVS, CDR2 FNYEAQ. As DNA, the CDR3 is TGTGCCAGCAGCGCATACTTGAACACTGAAGCTTTCTTT. It is translated as CASSAYLNTEAFF.

The V call is TRBV5-1, the J call TRBJ2-3, with 8 positions matching TRBD1. This CDR3 is built from 14 residues. The V and J ends lost 4 bases and 3 bases, in that order; junction bases with no gene match: 4. Per germline, CDR1 SGHRS and CDR2 YFSETQ. The CDR3 nucleotides are TGCGCCAGCAGCACAGGACAGGGAACAGATACGCAGTATTTT. Translation: CASSTGQGTDTQYF.

The rearrangement joins TRBV5-1 to TRBJ1-5; D is ambiguous. Trimming took 7 bases from V and 10 from J, leaving 9 bases between them. This CDR3 region has 10 residues. Germline lookup yields CDR1 SGHRS and CDR2 YFSETQ. The CDR3 here is CASLFLPQHF. DNA of the CDR3: TGCGCCAGCCTATTTTTACCCCAGCATTTT.

This clone was seen a single time. The chain recombines TRBV2 with TRBJ1-5; a weak D match, TRBD1 (5 bases). The CDR3 is made up of 15 amino acids. Germline lookup yields CDR1 SNHLY and CDR2 FYNNEI. Trimming took off 6 bases at V and 2 bases at J, with 14 bases between the two ends. CDR3 sequence (DNA): TGTGCCAGCAGGGGGCCGGGCTCGGGCAATCAGCCCCAGCATTTT. It specifies CASRGPGSGNQPQHF.

This chain connects TRBV3-1 (or the pseudogene TRBV3-2) to TRBJ2-5; the D gene is possibly TRBD1 (5 bases). Trimming removed 2 bases at V and 5 bases at J, with 12 bases between. Germline CDR1 is LGHDT and CDR2 is YNNKEL (reference sequence). The CDR3 runs to 14 residues. The CDR3, as DNA: TGTGCCAGCAGCCAACAGGGCTCGAGTGAGACCCAGTACTTC. This gives the protein CASSQQGSSETQYF.

This clone came up once. The chain joins TRBV14 to TRBJ2-1; 9 nucleotides agree with TRBD2. There are 16 residues in the CDR3. CDR1 is SGHDN and CDR2 is FVKESK in the germline V gene. After removal of 0 bases from V and 4 bases from J, the junction contained 4 bases not matched to a gene. Here the CDR3 DNA reads TGTGCCAGCAGCCAAGATCTTCTAGCGGGGTACAATGAGCAGTTCTTC. Its protein product is CASSQDLLAGYNEQFF.

This clone showed up many times. The chain is built from TRBV7-6 and TRBJ2-7; TRBD2 matches at 7 bases. The J segment lost 1 base and the V segment lost 5 bases, leaving 8 bases of the junction unmatched. This CDR3 has 15 amino acids. Per the germline V gene, CDR1 is SGHVS and CDR2 is FNYEAQ. The CDR3 DNA reads TGTGCCAGCAGCCCCGGGGGGTCCGGATCCTACGAGCAGTACTTC. The encoded protein is CASSPGGSGSYEQYF.

The chain carries TRBV29-1 and TRBJ2-6, with 10 bases fitting TRBD2. This CDR3 spans 15 amino acids. The junction had 5 bases not matched to a gene; V was cut back by 7 bases and J by 2 bases. Germline V gene lookup returns CDR1 SQVTM and CDR2 ANQGSEA. In DNA, the CDR3 is TGCAGCGCTCTAGCGGGAGCGGCTGGGGCCAACGTCCTGACTTTC. Residues: CSALAGAAGANVLTF.